This T cell receptor (beta chain) was identified during a study of CD8 T cells in ankylosing spondylitis. Study-wide points: There was a TCR beta motif, made of several highly homologous variants, that appeared characteristic of ankylosing spondylitis blood. Some motif variants were previously reported in reactive arthritis synovial fluid and blood. The clones that were linked to disease were reported to be significantly enriched in matched synovial fluid samples from ankylosing spondylitis patients.

Germline CDR1 and CDR2: MNHNS and SASEGT. The CDR3 extends over 16 amino acids. Losses at the gene ends were 5 bases for V and 4 bases for J; bases not matched to a gene: 9. Quantitative barcoded 5'-RACE was used to prepare TCR beta libraries. TCRdb recomputed calls from the 5' RACE reads with MiXCR, one row per CDR3 protein. In the table there are some 140,000 distinct CDR3 sequences, about 6.7% of which are singletons. This clonotype showed up just a few times. Its target is not known. Material for sequencing was blood, either unsorted or a sorted T cell fraction (not recorded which). The chain has TRBV6-1 and TRBJ1-5; 9 bases fit TRBD1. This receptor was identified in a female donor with ankylosing spondylitis or in good health (not recorded which). The CDR3, as DNA: TGTGCCAGCAGTCCACAGGGGGCCGTTAGAAATCAGCCCCAGCATTTT. Its protein product is CASSPQGAVRNQPQHF.